These 18 T cell receptor beta chains originate from one sample sequenced in a study of shared clonotypes between healthy human individuals. TCRdb's copy holds only in-frame clones and misses some; the assay was immunoSEQ multiplex PCR. The sample lists 950,000 to 1,100,000 clones; about 70% were seen once. The sample taken for sequencing was memory CD4+ T cells sorted from blood. Noted subset: CD45RA-negative fraction. Receptors originate from a man between 18 and 35 years old in good health.

The CDR3 reads CASSEQGTIYF. The DNA of the CDR3 is TGTGCCAGCAGTGAGCAGGGGACCATATATTTT. V and J are TRBV2 and TRBJ1-3, with TRBD1 as a possible D gene (6 bases). CDR1 is SNHLY and CDR2 is FYNNEI in the germline V gene. V gave up 3 bases and J gave up 10 bases, with 7 bases separating them. This CDR3 region has 11 residues.

The chain links TRBV6-5 to TRBJ2-3; TRBD2 might be the D (6 bases). The CDR3 sequence is 14 residues long. The V gene lost 5 bases and the J gene lost 1 base, with 10 bases spanning the gap. The germline gives CDR1 MNHEY, CDR2 SVGAGI. The CDR3 sequence: CASSLGGGTDTQYF. In DNA, the CDR3 is TGTGCCAGCAGTCTCGGCGGGGGCACAGATACGCAGTATTTT.

This chain links TRBV6-5 with TRBJ2-2; 7 bases align to TRBD2. CDR3 length: 15 amino acids. Germline assignment: CDR1 MNHEY and CDR2 SVGAGI. V shed 5 bases and J 0 bases; nucleotides not matched to a gene: 3. The CDR3 region is CASSNSGANTGELFF. CDR3 coding DNA: TGTGCCAGCAGTAACAGCGGGGCGAACACCGGGGAGCTGTTTTTT.

This clone has a count of ten or more. The chain combines TRBV28 with TRBJ1-6; D is perhaps TRBD1 (6 bases). This CDR3 is 14 amino acids long. The germline gives CDR1 MDHEN, CDR2 SYDVKM. Trimming left V 6 bases short and J 7 bases short, with 13 bases between. The CDR3 loop is CASSAGVWNSPLHF. In DNA form, the CDR3 reads TGTGCCAGCAGCGCAGGGGTGTGGAATTCACCCCTCCACTTT.

The genes are TRBV10-2 and TRBJ2-7, with D perhaps TRBD2 (6 bases). Per germline, CDR1 WSHSY and CDR2 SAAADI. V gave up 5 bases and J gave up 3 bases, with 17 bases separating them. The CDR3 has 15 residues. CDR3 loop: CASSSDGSKVYEQYF. In DNA form, the CDR3 reads TGCGCCAGCAGTTCGGACGGGAGTAAGGTCTACGAGCAGTACTTC.

The V call is TRBV2, the J call TRBJ2-3; D tentatively fits TRBD1 or TRBD2 (5 bases each). The CDR3 contains 13 residues. Germline loops: CDR1 SNHLY, CDR2 FYNNEI. The V gene lost 4 bases and the J gene lost 2 bases, with 7 bases spanning the gap. CDR3 nucleotides: TGTGCCAGCAGTGGGGGGATCACAGATACGCAGTATTTT. Amino acids: CASSGGITDTQYF.

The chain has TRBV7-3 and TRBJ2-3, with D uncertain. Germline V gene lookup returns CDR1 SGHTA and CDR2 FQGTGA. This CDR3 region has 14 residues. V lost 1 base to trimming and J lost 4 bases, with 9 bases between them. CDR3 sequence reads: CASSLNAPPDTQYF. Written as DNA, the CDR3 is TGTGCCAGCAGCTTAAACGCACCCCCAGATACGCAGTATTTT.

The J gene is TRBJ1-6, the V gene TRBV6-5; D gene ambiguous. Trimming pared 5 bases from V and 8 bases from J, leaving 13 bases between. CDR1 and CDR2 (germline): MNHEY, SVGAGI. The CDR3 extends over 14 amino acids. The CDR3 bases are TGTGCCAGCAGTGAAGGGATAGGGTATTCACCCCTCCACTTT. This gives the protein CASSEGIGYSPLHF.

The rearrangement uses TRBV11-2 and TRBJ2-7, with no clear D. Germline CDR1 and CDR2: SGHAT and FQNNGV. This CDR3 has 12 amino acids. Trimming left V 3 bases short and J 6 bases short, with 9 bases between. DNA for the CDR3: TGTGCCAGCAGCTTGAATACGGGCGAGCAGTACTTC. Its translation is CASSLNTGEQYF.

The genes are TRBV6-6 and TRBJ2-3; D is undetermined. This CDR3 contains 11 residues. Germline CDR1 is MNHNY and CDR2 is SVGAGI (reference sequence). Trimming left V 5 bases short and J 6 bases short, with 6 bases between. The CDR3 bases are TGTGCCAGCAGTCAACAGGATACGCAGTATTTT. This encodes CASSQQDTQYF.

The chain is built from TRBV28 and TRBJ2-7; weak D call: TRBD1 (6 bases). CDR1 MDHEN and CDR2 SYDVKM come from the germline V gene. Trimming removed 4 bases at V and 0 bases at J, with 13 bases between. This CDR3 comprises 15 residues. The CDR3 DNA follows: TGTGCCAGCAGTTCCGTTGACAGGAGCTCCTACGAGCAGTACTTC. It encodes CASSSVDRSSYEQYF.

V and J are TRBV19 and TRBJ1-3, with D possibly matching TRBD1 (5 bases). Between the trimmed V and J ends, which lost 0 bases and 0 bases, there was a span of 12 bases. Germline-derived CDR1 and CDR2 are LNHDA and SQIVND (reference sequence). The CDR3 runs to 17 residues. CDR3 residues: CASSIEGGAISGNTIYF. The DNA for the CDR3 is TGTGCCAGTAGTATAGAAGGAGGGGCGATCTCTGGAAACACCATATATTTT.

The chain links TRBV2 to TRBJ2-3; D unclear. The CDR3 loop spans 14 amino acids. The germline gives CDR1 SNHLY, CDR2 FYNNEI. Trimming stripped 8 bases from V and 1 base from J, with 13 bases between. CDR3 DNA sequence: TGTGCCAGCGACGGCCGCGTCGGCACAGATACGCAGTATTTT. Translating it yields CASDGRVGTDTQYF. The full variable domain, rest sourced from reference TRBV2 and TRBJ2-3, is EPEVTQTPSHQVTQMGQEVILRCVPISNHLYFYWYRQILGQKVEFLVSFYNNEISEKSEIFDDQFSVERPDGSNFTLKIRSTKLEDSAMYFCASDGRVGTDTQYFGPGTRLTVL.

This chain connects TRBV6-1 to TRBJ1-1, with D perhaps TRBD1 (6 bases). Germline V lookup: CDR1 MNHNS, CDR2 SASEGT. CDR3 length: 15 residues. Deletions cut 1 base from V and 4 bases from J, with 13 bases between. CDR3 DNA: TGTGCCAGCAGTGAAGTGGGGGGGCGAGTCACTGAAGCTTTCTTT. Residues: CASSEVGGRVTEAFF.

This chain joins TRBV5-1 and TRBJ1-3; weak D call: TRBD1 (5 bases). CDR1 is SGHRS, CDR2 YFSETQ, per germline. V gave up 2 bases and J gave up 0 bases, with 9 bases separating them. The CDR3 consists of 15 residues. The CDR3 spells CASSFDSSSGNTIYF. For the CDR3, the DNA is TGCGCCAGCAGCTTTGACAGCAGCTCTGGAAACACCATATATTTT.

This sequence joins TRBV30 and TRBJ1-4; possibly TRBD1 for D (6 bases). The CDR3 contains 14 residues. Germline V lookup: CDR1 GTSNPN, CDR2 SVGIG (reference sequence). V lost 0 bases and J lost 4, with 9 bases in between. The CDR3 region is CAWSVGGSNEKLFF. CDR3 in DNA: TGTGCCTGGAGTGTGGGGGGCAGTAATGAAAAACTGTTTTTT.

The gene calls are TRBV18 and TRBJ2-6; possibly TRBD1 or TRBD2 for D (6 bases each). CDR3 length: 15 amino acids. From germline, CDR1 is KGHSH and CDR2 LQKENI. The germline V and J ends were trimmed by 7 bases and 3 bases, with 13 bases remaining between them. The CDR3 here is CASYTGARGANVLTF. CDR3 DNA sequence: TGTGCCAGCTACACGGGGGCGCGTGGGGCCAACGTCCTGACTTTC.

The chain employs TRBV9 and TRBJ1-6; TRBD1 might be the D (5 bases). Germline V gene lookup returns CDR1 SGDLS and CDR2 YYNGEE. CDR3 length equals 15 residues. V lost 5 bases and J lost 7, with 16 bases in between. The CDR3 coding sequence is TGTGCCAGCAGAGAAACCGGGACGGAGAATTCACCCCTCCACTTT. It codes for CASRETGTENSPLHF.